The 22 T cell receptor beta chains reported below all come from one sample, sequenced in a study of blood T cell repertoires in COVID-19. This table comes from immunoSEQ multiplex PCR, and its TCRdb copy is limited to in-frame clones, with some not included. Of about 170,000 clones in the sample, about 88% were seen once. The sequenced sample was peripheral blood. The receptors originated from a woman of 80 years or more in a cohort sampled during active or convalescent COVID-19.

This clone occurred a few times. CDR3 bases: TGTGCCAGCAGCCCCTCCCCAGCGGGAGAGGGCGAGCAGTACGTC. Protein: CASSPSPAGEGEQYV. The chain recombines TRBV3-1 (or the pseudogene TRBV3-2) with TRBJ2-7; 8 bases match TRBD2. CDR1 and CDR2 from the germline V gene are LGHDT and YNNKEL (reference sequence). The CDR3 has 15 amino acids. Losses at the gene ends were 4 bases for V and 6 bases for J; bases not matched to a gene: 11.

The chain has TRBV7-9 and TRBJ1-2, with 7 nucleotides matching TRBD1. The ends lost 6 bases at V and 7 bases at J; junction bases unmatched: 8. This CDR3 has 13 residues. Germline lookup yields CDR1 SEHNR and CDR2 FQNEAQ (reference sequence). The CDR3 nucleotides read TGTGCCAGCAGTATAATGAACAGGGGTGGCTACACCTTC. This gives the protein CASSIMNRGGYTF.

The chain carries TRBV7-9 and TRBJ2-5, with D possibly matching TRBD2 (6 bases). V lost 4 bases, J lost 2 bases, and 11 bases lay in between. Germline values: CDR1 SEHNR, CDR2 FQNEAQ (reference sequence). The CDR3 is made up of 14 amino acids. The chain's CDR3 is CASSSGRDQETQYF. The DNA of the CDR3 is TGTGCCAGCAGCTCCGGGCGGGATCAAGAGACCCAGTACTTC.

The chain has TRBV15 and TRBJ1-2, with D uncertain. Germline V gene sequence: CDR1 LNHNV, CDR2 YYDKDF (reference sequence). The CDR3 runs to 12 residues. Trimming removed 8 bases from V and 2 bases from J, with 9 bases in between. In DNA form, the CDR3 reads TGTGCCACCGAGAACCAAAACTATGGCTACACCTTC. This gives the protein CATENQNYGYTF. Complete variable domain (other parts from reference TRBV15 and TRBJ1-2): DAMVIQNPRYQVTQFGKPVTLSCSQTLNHNVMYWYQQKSSQAPKLLFHYYDKDFNNEADTPDNFQSRRPNTSFCFLDIRSPGLGDTAMYLCATENQNYGYTFGSGTRLTVV.

J is TRBJ1-1 and V is TRBV4-1; D unresolved. This CDR3 spans 15 amino acids. V lost 0 bases to trimming and J lost 0 bases, with 8 bases between them. CDR1 and CDR2 (germline): MGHRA, YSYEKL. CDR3 region: CASSQEIRVNTEAFF. The DNA for the CDR3 is TGCGCCAGCAGCCAAGAAATCCGTGTGAACACTGAAGCTTTCTTT.

The CDR3 here is CATSRVQPTSTDTQYF. In DNA, the CDR3 is TGTGCCACCAGCAGAGTACAGCCAACTAGCACAGATACGCAGTATTTT. The chain employs TRBV15 and TRBJ2-3; D is ambiguous. Trimming removed 1 base at V and 0 bases at J, with 11 bases between. The CDR3 extends over 16 amino acids. CDR1 and CDR2 (germline): LNHNV, YYDKDF (reference sequence).

J is TRBJ2-7 and V is TRBV7-2; 8 bases line up with TRBD1. This CDR3 contains 15 residues. CDR1 and CDR2 from the germline V gene are SGHTA and FQGNSA. V was clipped by 4 bases and J by 0 bases; unmatched bases: 5. CDR3 sequence reads: CASSSDRGLSYEQYF. In DNA form, the CDR3 reads TGTGCCAGCAGCTCCGACAGGGGACTCTCCTACGAGCAGTACTTC.

The genes are TRBV15 and TRBJ2-1; 16 bases line up with TRBD2. Germline V lookup: CDR1 LNHNV, CDR2 YYDKDF (reference sequence). The CDR3 is 18 residues long. J gave up 8 bases and V 2 bases, and 9 bases lay outside the gene matches. CDR3 DNA sequence: TGTGCCACCAGCAGATCCCCAACCGGGACTAGCGGGAGGGATGAGCAGTTCTTC. As protein: CATSRSPTGTSGRDEQFF.

V gene TRBV5-6 combines with J gene TRBJ2-7, with 7 bases aligning to TRBD1. With 3 bases clipped from V and 2 bases from J, the junction kept 5 bases outside the gene matches. This CDR3 has 14 amino acids. CDR1 and CDR2 (germline): SGHDT, YYEEEE. The CDR3 is CASSSIRGTYEQYV. CDR3 bases: TGTGCCAGCAGCTCAATCAGGGGGACCTACGAGCAGTACGTC.

The chain employs TRBV19 and TRBJ1-1; D possibly corresponds to TRBD1 (6 bases). CDR1 LNHDA and CDR2 SQIVND come from the germline V gene (reference sequence). V was cut by 2 bases and J by 1 base, with 8 bases left in between. This CDR3 has 14 residues. CDR3 sequence reads: CASSISRGNTEAFF. The CDR3 nucleotides read TGTGCCAGTAGTATAAGCAGGGGGAACACTGAAGCTTTCTTT.

This chain connects TRBV9 to TRBJ2-2; 8 nucleotides match TRBD1. This CDR3 region has 18 residues. J gave up 4 bases and V 3 bases, and 14 bases lay outside the gene matches. Germline CDR1 and CDR2: SGDLS and YYNGEE. The CDR3 sequence: CASSASTRGQDFTGELFF. The DNA for the CDR3 is TGTGCCAGCAGCGCTTCGACCAGGGGGCAGGACTTCACCGGGGAGCTGTTTTTT.

As to this clone: A read error is likely, as this CDR3 ends without the conserved phenylalanine or tryptophan. The DNA is left out, because the CDR3 cannot be placed on it with certainty; the CDR3 is given as TCRdb lists it. This sequence joins TRBV28 and TRBJ2-7; TRBD2 is the table's D call, not checked against the DNA. Including both end residues, the CDR3 is 13 amino acids long. Germline values: CDR1 MDHEN, CDR2 SYDVKM. The CDR3 sequence: CASSLSGRAGVWG.

V gene TRBV28 combines with J gene TRBJ2-7; 9 bases map to TRBD1. CDR3 length: 14 residues. V lost 4 bases and J lost 5; bases outside the gene matches: 6. CDR1 and CDR2 (germline): MDHEN, SYDVKM. The CDR3 loop is CASSSGQGPDEQYF. Here the CDR3 DNA reads TGTGCCAGCAGTTCCGGACAGGGGCCCGACGAGCAGTACTTC.

This chain joins TRBV5-6 and TRBJ2-5, with TRBD1 matching 12 bases. Unmatched junction bases numbered 11, after V lost 4 bases and J lost 4 bases. Germline CDR1 reads SGHDT; CDR2 reads YYEEEE. The CDR3 has 17 residues. CDR3 sequence: CASSEGQGAALRETQYF. In DNA, the CDR3 is TGTGCCAGCAGCGAGGGACAGGGGGCAGCACTTCGAGAGACCCAGTACTTC.

The CDR3 here is CASSQDRGGQDTQYF. In DNA, the CDR3 is TGCGCCAGCAGCCAAGATCGGGGGGGCCAAGATACGCAGTATTTT. The V and J genes are TRBV4-3 and TRBJ2-3; 8 bases line up with TRBD2. The CDR3 length is 15 residues. The germline V gene has CDR1 LGHNA and CDR2 YSLEER. After removal of 0 bases from V and 5 bases from J, the junction contained 4 bases not matched to a gene.

This clone was observed once. The chain couples TRBV7-2 to TRBJ2-5; 7 nucleotides match TRBD1. The CDR3 is made up of 14 amino acids. Trimming at V came to 3 bases and at J to 9 bases, leaving 10 bases not matched to a gene. Looked up from germline, CDR1 is SGHTA and CDR2 is FQGNSA. CDR3 DNA: TGTGCCAGCAGCTTGACCGACAGGGTAACGGCCCAGTACTTC. Its translation is CASSLTDRVTAQYF.

The chain recombines TRBV7-9 with TRBJ1-2; 7 bases are a match to TRBD1. This CDR3 has 14 residues. Germline lookup yields CDR1 SEHNR and CDR2 FQNEAQ (reference sequence). Trimming cost V 8 bases and J 0 bases; bases outside gene matches: 6. CDR3 sequence (DNA): TGTGCCAGCGAACGGGACAGAGCTAACTATGGCTACACCTTC. Protein sequence: CASERDRANYGYTF.

The chain uses TRBV5-4 and TRBJ2-7; tentative D call: TRBD1 (6 bases). V was clipped by 0 bases and J by 2 bases, with 9 bases between them. Per germline, CDR1 SGHNT and CDR2 YYREEE (reference sequence). The CDR3 spans 14 residues. The CDR3 here is CASSLAGQPYEQYF. The CDR3, as DNA: TGTGCCAGCAGCTTGGCAGGACAGCCCTACGAGCAGTACTTC.

The rearrangement links TRBV7-9 to TRBJ2-2; TRBD1 matches 7 bases. Trimming took 0 bases from V and 6 from J; bases not matched to a gene: 7. Germline V gene lookup returns CDR1 SEHNR and CDR2 FQNEAQ (reference sequence). The CDR3 runs 16 residues. DNA for the CDR3: TGTGCCAGCAGCTTAGCCGGACAGGAATTATCCGGGGAGCTGTTTTTT. Its protein product is CASSLAGQELSGELFF.

The chain couples TRBV6-5 to TRBJ2-7, with D tentatively TRBD1 (5 bases). Germline V gene sequence: CDR1 MNHEY, CDR2 SVGAGI. Trimming removed 7 bases from V and 1 base from J, with 17 bases in between. This CDR3 has 15 amino acids. The CDR3 spells CASTSPTDPSYEQYF. In nucleotides, the CDR3 is TGTGCCAGCACCTCCCCGACAGATCCATCCTACGAGCAGTACTTC.

This clone was recorded once. This rearrangement joins TRBV4-1 to TRBJ1-2; D remains ambiguous. V was shortened by 1 base and J by 3 bases, with 15 bases between the two germline ends. Germline V CDR1 and CDR2: MGHRA, YSYEKL. CDR3 length: 16 amino acids. CDR3 DNA: TGCGCCAGCAGCCAAGGTGATGCAGTTCAATACTATGGCTACACCTTC. It encodes CASSQGDAVQYYGYTF.

V is TRBV18 and J is TRBJ1-2; 9 bases match TRBD1. The V segment lost 5 bases and the J segment 3 bases; nucleotides outside the gene matches: 1. Germline CDR1 and CDR2: KGHSH and LQKENI. The CDR3 totals 13 residues. CDR3 DNA: TGTGCCAGCTCAAGACAGGGGGACTATGGCTACACCTTC. Protein product: CASSRQGDYGYTF.